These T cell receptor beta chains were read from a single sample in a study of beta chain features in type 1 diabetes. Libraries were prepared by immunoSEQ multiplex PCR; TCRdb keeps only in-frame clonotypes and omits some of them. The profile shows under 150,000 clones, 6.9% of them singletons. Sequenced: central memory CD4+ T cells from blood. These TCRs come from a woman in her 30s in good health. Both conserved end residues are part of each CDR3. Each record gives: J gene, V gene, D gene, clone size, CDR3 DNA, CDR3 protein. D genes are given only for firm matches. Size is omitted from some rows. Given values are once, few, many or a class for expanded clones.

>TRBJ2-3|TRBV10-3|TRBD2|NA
TGTGCCATCAGTGACCTAGCGGGAAAGGGTACAGATACGCAGTATTTT
CAISDLAGKGTDTQYF
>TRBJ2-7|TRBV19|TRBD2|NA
TGTGCCAGTAGTATGACGACTAGCGGGAGGTTCATAAACTCCAACTACGAGCAGTACTTC
CASSMTTSGRFINSNYEQYF
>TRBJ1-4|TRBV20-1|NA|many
TGCAGTGCTAAGGGGGGGAACTCGGAGTTGTGG
CSAKGGNSELW
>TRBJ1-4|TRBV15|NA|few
TGTGCCACCAGCAGAGGACAGGAGACTAATGAAAAACTGTTTTTT
CATSRGQETNEKLFF
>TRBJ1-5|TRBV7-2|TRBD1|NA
TGTGCCAGCAGCTTAAACATGGCCGGGACAGGGGGAAGTCAGCCCCAGCATTTT
CASSLNMAGTGGSQPQHF
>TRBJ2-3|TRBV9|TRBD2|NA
TGTGCCAGCAGCGTCAGGCGGGGGGAGGAGACAGATACGCAGTATTTT
CASSVRRGEETDTQYF
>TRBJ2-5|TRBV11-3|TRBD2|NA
TGTGCCAGCAGCCTAGGGGCTAGCGGGGCCCAAGAGACCCAGTACTTC
CASSLGASGAQETQYF
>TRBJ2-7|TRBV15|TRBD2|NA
TGTGCCACCAGCGCGGGACTAGGGGTCTACGAGCAGTACTTC
CATSAGLGVYEQYF
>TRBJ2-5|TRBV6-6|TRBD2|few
TGTGCCAGCTGGACTAGCGGGAGTCGAGGCCGGGAGACCCAGTACTTC
CASWTSGSRGRETQYF
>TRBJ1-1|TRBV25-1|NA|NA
TGTGCCAGCAGTGAATTTTCGGGAGGTTTGGCCACTGAAGCTTTCTTT
CASSEFSGGLATEAFF
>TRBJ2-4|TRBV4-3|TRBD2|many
TGCGCCAGCAGCCAAGAAGCGGGGGGAGCGGTTGGAAACATTCAGTACTTC
CASSQEAGGAVGNIQYF
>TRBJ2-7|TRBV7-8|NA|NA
TGTGCCAGCATTCCCGGACAACCCTCCTACGAGCAGTACTTC
CASIPGQPSYEQYF
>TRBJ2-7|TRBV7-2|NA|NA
TGTGCCAGCAGCTTAGATAGCGGAAGCTCCTACGAGCAGTACTTC
CASSLDSGSSYEQYF
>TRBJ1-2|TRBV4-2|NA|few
TGTGCCAGCAGCCAAGGACAGAACTATGGCTACACCTTC
CASSQGQNYGYTF
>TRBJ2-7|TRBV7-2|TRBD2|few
TGTGCCAGCAGCTTAGAGGGCGGGAGGGCCAGCGAGCAGTACTTC
CASSLEGGRASEQYF
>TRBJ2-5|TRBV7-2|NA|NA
TGTGCCAGCAGCGCCCTTGGGCAGGAACAAGAGACCCAGTACTTC
CASSALGQEQETQYF
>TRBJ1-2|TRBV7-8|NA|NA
TGTGCCAGCAGCGGACAGACCATCTATGGCTACACCTTC
CASSGQTIYGYTF
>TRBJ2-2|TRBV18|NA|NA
TGTGCCAGCTCACCAGATAGCCTTAGCACCGGGGAGCTGTTTTTT
CASSPDSLSTGELFF
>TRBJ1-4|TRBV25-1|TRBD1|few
TGTGCCAGCAGCATCCCGGGGACAGGTGCAACTAATGAAAAACTGTTTTTT
CASSIPGTGATNEKLFF
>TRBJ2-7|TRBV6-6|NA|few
TGTGCCAGCAGGCCTTCGAGTGACGAGCAGTACTTC
CASRPSSDEQYF
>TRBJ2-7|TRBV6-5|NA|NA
TGTGCCAGCAGTTACTCGAGGTGGCAAGCGAGCTACGAGCAGTACTTC
CASSYSRWQASYEQYF
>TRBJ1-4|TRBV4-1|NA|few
TGCGCCAGCAGCCAGGCAGGGGCAACTAATGAAAAACTGTTTTTT
CASSQAGATNEKLFF
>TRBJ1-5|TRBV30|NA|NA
TGTGCCTGGAATTACGGGAGTCAGCCCCAGCATTTT
CAWNYGSQPQHF
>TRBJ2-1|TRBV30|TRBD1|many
TGTGCCTGGAGTGTTGGACAGGGGACGAGCAATGAGCAGTTCTTC
CAWSVGQGTSNEQFF
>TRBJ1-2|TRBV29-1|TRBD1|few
TGCAGCGCTGAGAGGACAGGGGGCTCTTCGGCTGGCTACACCTTC
CSAERTGGSSAGYTF
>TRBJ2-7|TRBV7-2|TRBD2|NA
TGTGCCAGCAGCCCCACACTAGCGGAGGGGAACGAGCAGTACTTC
CASSPTLAEGNEQYF
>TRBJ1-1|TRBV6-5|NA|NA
TGTGCCAGCAGTTACCGCAGGGGTGAAGCTTTCTTT
CASSYRRGEAFF
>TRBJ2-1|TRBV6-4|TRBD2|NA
TGTGCCAGCAGTGCCCTAGCGGGCTCCTACAATGAGCAGTTCTTC
CASSALAGSYNEQFF
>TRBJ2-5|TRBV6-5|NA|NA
TGTGCCAGCAGACGTCTTAGGGGGACCCAGTACTTC
CASRRLRGTQYF
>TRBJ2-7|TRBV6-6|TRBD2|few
TGTGCCAGCAGGCGACTAGCGGATACCTACGAGCAGTACTTC
CASRRLADTYEQYF
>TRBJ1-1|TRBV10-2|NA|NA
TGCGCCAGCAGTGCCAAACAGGGAGGGGTCACTGAAGCTTTCTTT
CASSAKQGGVTEAFF
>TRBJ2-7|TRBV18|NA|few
TGTGCCAGCTCACCAACAACTATCTCCTACGAGCAGTACTTC
CASSPTTISYEQYF
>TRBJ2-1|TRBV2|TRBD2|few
TGTGCCAGCAACCAGCGGGAGGACGCCTACAATGAGCAGTTCTTC
CASNQREDAYNEQFF
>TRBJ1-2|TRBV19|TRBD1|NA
TGTGCCAGTAGACAAGGCGGACAGGGAGCTGGCTACACCTTC
CASRQGGQGAGYTF
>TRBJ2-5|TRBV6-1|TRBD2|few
TGTGCCAGCAGACCGACCGCGGGGGGTCAAGAGACCCAGTACTTC
CASRPTAGGQETQYF
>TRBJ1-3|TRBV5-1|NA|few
TGCGCCAGCACCCCCGGTCCGGGAACTGGAAACACCATATATTTT
CASTPGPGTGNTIYF
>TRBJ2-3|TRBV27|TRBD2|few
TGTGCCAGCAGTTTATCACTAGCGGGAGGGCGCACAGATACGCAGTATTTT
CASSLSLAGGRTDTQYF
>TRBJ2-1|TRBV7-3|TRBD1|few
TGTGCCAGCAGCAGAACGGGACAGGGACACAATGAGCAGTTCTTC
CASSRTGQGHNEQFF
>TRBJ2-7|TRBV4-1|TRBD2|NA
TGCGCCAGCAGCCAAACCCTCAGCGGGAGAAACGAGCAGTACTTC
CASSQTLSGRNEQYF
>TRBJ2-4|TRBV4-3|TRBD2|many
TGCGCCAGCAGCCAAGAATATGCGGGAGCGGTAAACATTCAGTACTTC
CASSQEYAGAVNIQYF
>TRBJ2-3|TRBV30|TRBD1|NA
TGTGCCTGGAGTGTACCAGGCAGGGGGACAGATACGCAGTATTTT
CAWSVPGRGTDTQYF
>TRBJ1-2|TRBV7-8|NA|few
TGTGCCAGCAGCTTAGGTGGGGGGGCTCGGGGCTACACCTTC
CASSLGGGARGYTF
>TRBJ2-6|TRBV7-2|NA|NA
TGTGCCAGCAGCCAGAGGGCCCGAAACTCTGGGGCCAACGTCCTGACTTTC
CASSQRARNSGANVLTF